This TCR beta chain was profiled in a study of graft-versus-host responses after intestinal transplantation listed by TCRdb under 2021. Broadly, across the study: The transplants that recipients received were multivisceral, liver-intestinal, or isolated intestinal. Every recipient was given anti-thymocyte globulin induction, then maintenance tacrolimus and steroids for 3 to 4 years. To identify alloreactive clones, pre-transplant mixed lymphocyte reaction products were sequenced and then compared with unstimulated pre-transplant donor and recipient T cells. After intestinal transplantation, graft-versus-host and host-versus-graft alloreactive T cell clones were followed in the graft, circulation and bone marrow using bulk TCR-beta CDR3 sequencing. Donor T cell macrochimerism was defined as a peak of at least 4% donor T cells among recipient peripheral blood mononuclear cells. Instead of going to the commercial service, samples from a few later patients were sequenced in-house on an Illumina MiSeq and processed with MiXCR. The cohort enrolled fewer than 25 intestinal transplant recipients including one retransplant, and a few patients lacking pretransplant specimens were excluded.

The time point tag for this specimen amounts to: cells obtained before transplantation from donor or recipient. CD3+CD4+ and CD3+CD8+ populations were FACS-sorted from unstimulated pre-transplant donor and recipient cells taken from spleen or lymph nodes. Receptors were amplified or captured by the immunoSEQ multiplex PCR assay. For most patients, genomic DNA was isolated using the Qiagen DNeasy Blood and Tissue Kit and was shipped frozen to Adaptive Biotechnologies for TCR sequencing. High-throughput TCR-beta CDR3 sequencing of genomic DNA from most patients was performed by Adaptive Biotechnologies. The original pipeline was this. TCR sequencing data were retrieved from Adaptive's ImmunoSEQ software for some 19 patients, whereas three other patients were processed with MiXCR and VDJtools. CD4 versus CD8 sorting errors were corrected by removing sequences found in both subsets at a frequency ratio below 5:1. CDR3 nucleotide sequences shared by donor and recipient were removed because the origin of these sequences could not be assigned. To count as alloreactive, a clone needed at least 2-fold expansion over unstimulated cells and a minimum CFSE-low frequency of 0.002% (template counts) or 0.001% (read counts). Clones detected in sequenced pre-transplant spleen, lymph node, or MLR CFSE-low populations of the donor or recipient were defined as mappable. The cumulative frequency of alloreactive clones was calculated as a percentage of all sequences, weighted by copy number. Imported from immuneACCESS, the table was reduced by TCRdb to in-frame sequences with V and J called. These copies leave out some clones; in studies compared against another copy, an unresolved V gene accounts for under half, and the cause of the remainder is not known. Clone size and V and J calls were adopted from that table, with D and trimming inferred from the DNA. Present in this sample are tens of thousands of clones, about 95% of which were seen just once. 0.15% to 0.2% of the sample goes to the ten largest clones.

A word on this clone: Its cognate antigen has yet to be identified. Within one base of it there is no much larger clone, and no base qualities were kept.

Results the study describes overall, beyond this receptor: Early after transplant, declines in HvG clones were associated with peak levels of circulating GvH clones. The conclusions were limited by the relatively low number and heterogeneity of the intestinal transplant patients. GvH clones were detected in recipient bone marrow, and some appeared earlier in ileal mucosa or blood, consistent with an intestinal mucosal origin. In patients with donor T cell macrochimerism, the allografts had high GvH to HvG T cell clonal ratios.

From the cysteine through the phenylalanine, the CDR3 covers 15 amino acids. The kept DNA is CDR3 alone, 45 bases in frame from the first base. Reading the germline V gene gives CDR1 MGHRA and CDR2 YSYEKL. Compared with germline, V lacks 4 bases and J lacks 6 bases; bases without a gene match: 10. This TCR came from a human donor who was the organ donor for an intestinal transplant. This sample comprised unstimulated CD4+ T cells sorted from spleen or lymph node cells, obtained before transplant. The sequence joins TRBV4-1 to TRBJ1-1, and 8 junction bases match TRBD1. The DNA sequence reads TGCGCCAGCAGCCGAGGACAGGGTCAAAGCTCTGAAGCTTTCTTT. It specifies CASSRGQGQSSEAFF.